These T cell receptor beta chains were read from a single sample in a study of blood T cell repertoires in COVID-19. Here immunoSEQ multiplex PCR was the method, and the copy in TCRdb shows in-frame clones only, minus some. Of about 200,000 clones listed, around 80% are singletons. The sample comprised peripheral blood. The receptors originated from a woman older than 75 with acute or convalescent COVID-19. The CDR3 runs from the conserved cysteine through the conserved F or W. The order of the fields is V gene, D gene, CDR3 length, clone size, J gene, CDR3 DNA, CDR3 protein. A D gene is named only where the DNA matches it firmly. Size is omitted from some rows. Given values are once, few, many or a class for expanded clones.

V gene: TRBV18; D gene: .; CDR3 length: 14; clone size: .; J gene: TRBJ1-5; CDR3 DNA: TGTGCCAGCTCACCGGTCGGCGGGGAACAGCCCCAGCATTTT; CDR3 protein: CASSPVGGEQPQHF
V gene: TRBV5-1; D gene: TRBD1; CDR3 length: 17; clone size: .; J gene: TRBJ1-1; CDR3 DNA: TGCGCCAGCAGCCTCGGGACAGGGCCTTCGGCTGCCACTGAAGCTTTCTTT; CDR3 protein: CASSLGTGPSAATEAFF
V gene: TRBV12-3/TRBV12-4; D gene: .; CDR3 length: 12; clone size: .; J gene: TRBJ2-5; CDR3 DNA: TGTGCCAGCACTGCTCCCGAGGGGACCCAGTACTTC; CDR3 protein: CASTAPEGTQYF
V gene: TRBV27; D gene: TRBD1; CDR3 length: 15; clone size: .; J gene: TRBJ2-5; CDR3 DNA: TGTGCCAGCAGTTTGCTCGGGACAGGCCAAGAGACCCAGTACTTC; CDR3 protein: CASSLLGTGQETQYF
V gene: TRBV11-3; D gene: TRBD2; CDR3 length: 14; clone size: .; J gene: TRBJ2-3; CDR3 DNA: TGTGCCAGCAGCCCCGGGACTAGCGGGGATACGCAGTATTTT; CDR3 protein: CASSPGTSGDTQYF
V gene: TRBV2; D gene: TRBD1; CDR3 length: 13; clone size: .; J gene: TRBJ2-7; CDR3 DNA: TGTGCCAGCAGAGAGGGACAGTCCTACGAGCAGTACTTC; CDR3 protein: CASREGQSYEQYF
V gene: TRBV24-1; D gene: TRBD1; CDR3 length: 15; clone size: .; J gene: TRBJ1-5; CDR3 DNA: TGTGCCACCAGCGGGCGGGACAGTGGAGGGCAGCCCCAGCATTTT; CDR3 protein: CATSGRDSGGQPQHF
V gene: TRBV11-1; D gene: TRBD2; CDR3 length: 13; clone size: once; J gene: TRBJ2-3; CDR3 DNA: TGTGCCAGCAGCCCGGGGGGAACAGATACGCAGTATTTT; CDR3 protein: CASSPGGTDTQYF
V gene: TRBV6-5; D gene: TRBD1; CDR3 length: 14; clone size: .; J gene: TRBJ1-1; CDR3 DNA: TGTGCCAGCAGTAATAGACAGGGGGGAACGGAGGCTTTCTTT; CDR3 protein: CASSNRQGGTEAFF
V gene: TRBV6-6; D gene: .; CDR3 length: 15; clone size: .; J gene: TRBJ1-4; CDR3 DNA: TGTGCCACCCAATTACCCGGGGTTACAAATGAAAAACTGTTTTTT; CDR3 protein: CATQLPGVTNEKLFF
V gene: TRBV6-4; D gene: TRBD2; CDR3 length: 18; clone size: .; J gene: TRBJ2-2; CDR3 DNA: TGTGCCAGCACCGAAGAGGGAGGACTAGCGGGGGGATCCGGGGAGCTGTTTTTT; CDR3 protein: CASTEEGGLAGGSGELFF
V gene: TRBV6-2/TRBV6-3; D gene: .; CDR3 length: 13; clone size: once; J gene: TRBJ2-5; CDR3 DNA: TGTGCCAGCAGTTTGTGGCAAGAGGGGACCCAGTACTTC; CDR3 protein: CASSLWQEGTQYF